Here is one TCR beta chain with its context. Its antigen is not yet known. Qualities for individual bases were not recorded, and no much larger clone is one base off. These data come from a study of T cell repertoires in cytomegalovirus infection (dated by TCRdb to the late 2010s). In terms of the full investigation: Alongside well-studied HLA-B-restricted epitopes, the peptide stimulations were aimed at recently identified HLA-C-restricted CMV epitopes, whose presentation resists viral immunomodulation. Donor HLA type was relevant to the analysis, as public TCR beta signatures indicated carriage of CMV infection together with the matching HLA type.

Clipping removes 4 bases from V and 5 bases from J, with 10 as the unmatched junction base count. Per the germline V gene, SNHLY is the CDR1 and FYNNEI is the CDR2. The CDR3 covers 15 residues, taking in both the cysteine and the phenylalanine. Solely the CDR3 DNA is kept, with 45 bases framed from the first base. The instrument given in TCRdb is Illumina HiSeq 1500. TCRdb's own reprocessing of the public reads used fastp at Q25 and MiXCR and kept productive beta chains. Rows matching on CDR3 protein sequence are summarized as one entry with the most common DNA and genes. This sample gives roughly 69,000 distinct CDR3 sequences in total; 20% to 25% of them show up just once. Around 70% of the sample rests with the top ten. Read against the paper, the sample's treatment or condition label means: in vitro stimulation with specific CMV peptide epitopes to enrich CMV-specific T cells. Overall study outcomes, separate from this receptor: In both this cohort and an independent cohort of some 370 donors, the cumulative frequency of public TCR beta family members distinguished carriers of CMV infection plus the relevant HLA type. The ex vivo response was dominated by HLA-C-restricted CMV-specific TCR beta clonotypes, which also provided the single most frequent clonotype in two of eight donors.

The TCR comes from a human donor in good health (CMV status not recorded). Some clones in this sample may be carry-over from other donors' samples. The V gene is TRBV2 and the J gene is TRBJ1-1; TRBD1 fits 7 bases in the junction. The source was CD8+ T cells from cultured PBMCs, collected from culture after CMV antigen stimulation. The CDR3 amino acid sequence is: CASSGSTGRKTEAFF. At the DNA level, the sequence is TGTGCCAGCAGTGGATCGACAGGGCGAAAGACTGAAGCTTTCTTT.